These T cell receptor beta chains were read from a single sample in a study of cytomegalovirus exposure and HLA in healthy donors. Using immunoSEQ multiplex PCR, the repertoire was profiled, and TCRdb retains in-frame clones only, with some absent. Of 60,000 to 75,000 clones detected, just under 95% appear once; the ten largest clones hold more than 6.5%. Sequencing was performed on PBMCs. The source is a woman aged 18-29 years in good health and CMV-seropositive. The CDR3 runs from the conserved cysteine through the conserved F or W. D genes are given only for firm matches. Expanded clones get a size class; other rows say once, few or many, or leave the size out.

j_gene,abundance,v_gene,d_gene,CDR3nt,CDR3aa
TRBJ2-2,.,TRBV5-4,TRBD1,TGTGCCAGCAGCCAGGGACAGGGAACCACCGGGGAGCTGTTTTTT,CASSQGQGTTGELFF
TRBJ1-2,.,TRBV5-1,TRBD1,TGCGCCAGCAGCTTGATAGGGACAGGGGGAGTCCAATTCTATGGCTACACCTTC,CASSLIGTGGVQFYGYTF
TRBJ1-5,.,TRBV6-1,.,TGTGCCAGCAGTGGCGGGGCGAGTGGCAATCAGCCCCAGCATTTT,CASSGGASGNQPQHF
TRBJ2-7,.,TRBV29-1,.,TGCAGCGTTGGTTTAGGGAGCCACGAGCAGTACTTC,CSVGLGSHEQYF
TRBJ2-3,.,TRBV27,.,TGTGCCAGCAGTTCGGGCCGGCAGGAGGGAACAGATACGCAGTATTTT,CASSSGRQEGTDTQYF
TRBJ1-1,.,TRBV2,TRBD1,TGTGCCAGCAGTGGACAGGGCCGGGACACTGAAGCTTTCTTT,CASSGQGRDTEAFF
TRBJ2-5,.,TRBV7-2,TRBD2,TGTGCCAGCAGCCCGACTAGCGGGGCTTACCAAGAGACCCAGTACTTC,CASSPTSGAYQETQYF
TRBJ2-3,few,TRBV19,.,TGTGCCAGTAGTGGGGAGGGGGGACACCTACGCGGAGATACGCAGTATTTT,CASSGEGGHLRGDTQYF
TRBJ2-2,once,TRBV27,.,TGTGCCAGCAGTTTAAGTGGTAGGGGGAACACCGGGGAGCTGTTTTTT,CASSLSGRGNTGELFF
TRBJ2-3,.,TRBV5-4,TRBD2,TGTGCCAGCAGCAATCCTACTAGCGGGAGGTCGCAGTATTTT,CASSNPTSGRSQYF
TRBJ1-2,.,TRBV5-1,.,TGCGCCAGCAGCTTGCGAGTGCGTGATGGCTACACCTTC,CASSLRVRDGYTF
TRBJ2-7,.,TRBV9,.,TGTGCCAGCAGCGTAGATCATCGGCCAGGGCCCGAGCAGTACTTC,CASSVDHRPGPEQYF